Shown below are 22 T cell receptor beta chains from a single sample sequenced in a study of cytomegalovirus exposure and HLA in healthy donors. The study ran its PCR with 60 Vbeta and 13 Jbeta primers. The protocol was immunoSEQ multiplex PCR, while the TCRdb copy is restricted to in-frame clones and leaves out a portion. Altogether 200,000 to 250,000 clones are present, around 80% being singletons, with the ten largest covering 2.5% to 3.5%. Sequenced sample: PBMCs. The receptors come from a woman aged 55 to 70 in good health and CMV-seropositive.

The chain has TRBV6-1 and TRBJ1-2; D is unresolved. The CDR3 has 12 residues. The V gene's germline CDR1 is MNHNS and CDR2 SASEGT. V lost 6 bases and J lost 8, with 13 bases in between. CDR3 DNA sequence: TGTGCCAGCAGGCGGGCCTTAAGAGGCTACACCTTC. It codes for CASRRALRGYTF.

The V gene is TRBV11-2, the J gene TRBJ2-4; tentative D call: TRBD1 (5 bases). The CDR3 is made up of 14 amino acids. Per germline, CDR1 SGHAT and CDR2 FQNNGV. Trimming removed 1 base from V and 1 base from J, with 5 bases in between. In nucleotides, the CDR3 is TGTGCCAGCAGCTTAGCAGGGGCCAAAAACATTCAGTACTTC. This encodes CASSLAGAKNIQYF.

The J gene is TRBJ2-1, the V gene TRBV19; 13 nucleotides match TRBD2. The CDR3 is 20 residues long. Germline V gene data show CDR1 as LNHDA and CDR2 as SQIVND (reference sequence). The V and J ends lost 6 bases and 2 bases, in that order; junction bases with no gene match: 16. The CDR3 reads CASRKRPGLAGKGAYNEQFF. The CDR3 DNA follows: TGTGCCAGTAGGAAACGTCCGGGACTAGCGGGAAAAGGCGCCTACAATGAGCAGTTCTTC.

This clone showed up just a few times. The chain combines TRBV18 with TRBJ2-7; tentatively, D is TRBD2 (5 bases). The V gene's germline CDR1 is KGHSH and CDR2 LQKENI. V was cut by 5 bases and J by 3 bases, with 8 bases left in between. This CDR3 has 12 amino acids. The chain's CDR3 is CASSKADYEQYF. DNA of the CDR3: TGTGCCAGCTCAAAAGCGGACTACGAGCAGTACTTC.

V is TRBV7-9 and J is TRBJ2-7, with TRBD2 matching over 7 bases. The germline CDR1 and CDR2 sequences are SEHNR and FQNEAQ (reference sequence). V was pared by 2 bases and J by 2 bases, with 6 bases of the junction left unmatched. The CDR3 is 15 amino acids. CDR3 in DNA: TGTGCCAGCAGCTTAAGCAGCGGGGCGCCCTACGAGCAGTACTTC. Amino acids: CASSLSSGAPYEQYF. Combining the CDR3 with reference TRBV7-9 and TRBJ2-7 gives the whole variable domain DTGVSQNPRHKITKRGQNVTFRCDPISEHNRLYWYRQTLGQGPEFLTYFQNEAQLEKSRLLSDRFSAERPKGSFSTLEIQRTEQGDSAMYLCASSLSSGAPYEQYFGPGTRLTVT.

About this clone itself: One end of the junction is discordant with germline, which a read error may explain. The chain carries TRBV7-9 and TRBJ1-2; 8 bases are a match to TRBD1. Germline loops: CDR1 SEHNR, CDR2 FQNEAQ (reference sequence). This CDR3 has 12 residues. Here the CDR3 reads CSSSSDRDGYTF. DNA of the CDR3: TGTTCCAGCAGCTCGGACAGGGATGGCTACACCTTC.

The chain couples TRBV18 to TRBJ1-2, with TRBD1 matching over 9 bases. The V gene end was trimmed by 3 bases and the J gene end by 7 bases; junction bases not matched to a gene: 0. The CDR3 extends over 12 amino acids. Germline loops: CDR1 KGHSH, CDR2 LQKENI. The CDR3 DNA is TGTGCCAGCTCACCGGACAGGGGTGGCTACACCTTC. It is translated as CASSPDRGGYTF.

The DNA for the CDR3 is TGTGCCAGCAGCAAACAGGGTGTCGAAACTGAAGCTTTCTTT. It specifies CASSKQGVETEAFF. The chain links TRBV21-1 to TRBJ1-1; TRBD1, the table's D call, was not compared with the DNA. TRBV21-1 constitutes a pseudogene. The CDR3 has 14 amino acids.

The chain employs TRBV5-1 and TRBJ2-7; 11 bases fit TRBD2. V lost 0 bases to trimming and J lost 0 bases; unmatched junction nucleotides: 2. The CDR3 is made up of 16 amino acids. Germline CDR1 is SGHRS and CDR2 is YFSETQ. This CDR3 is CASSLGGTSGSYEQYF. The CDR3 DNA sequence: TGCGCCAGCAGCTTGGGGGGGACTAGCGGCTCCTACGAGCAGTACTTC.

The chain carries TRBV7-9 and TRBJ2-5; tentatively, D is TRBD2 (6 bases). The germline V gene encodes CDR1 SEHNR and CDR2 FQNEAQ (reference sequence). This CDR3 spans 15 amino acids. The germline V and J ends were trimmed by 7 bases and 13 bases, with 28 bases remaining between them. CDR3 coding DNA: TGTGCCAGCACACAAGGGCGGGAAGAAACCAACGAGCGGTACTTC. This sequence encodes CASTQGREETNERYF. Complete variable domain (other parts from reference TRBV7-9 and TRBJ2-5): DTGVSQNPRHKITKRGQNVTFRCDPISEHNRLYWYRQTLGQGPEFLTYFQNEAQLEKSRLLSDRFSAERPKGSFSTLEIQRTEQGDSAMYLCASTQGREETNERYFGPGTRLLVL.

This rearrangement joins TRBV7-2 to TRBJ1-1, with 10 nucleotides matching TRBD1. The CDR3 totals 14 residues. Germline loops: CDR1 SGHTA, CDR2 FQGNSA. The V segment lost 4 bases and the J segment 5 bases; nucleotides outside the gene matches: 4. CDR3 region: CASSSDRGRTEAFF. Written as DNA, the CDR3 is TGTGCCAGCAGCTCAGACAGGGGGCGGACTGAAGCTTTCTTT.

The V and J genes are TRBV7-9 and TRBJ1-2; D is ambiguous. The germline gives CDR1 SEHNR, CDR2 FQNEAQ (reference sequence). The CDR3 has 12 amino acids. V lost 5 bases, J lost 4 bases, and 8 bases lay in between. The DNA of the CDR3 is TGTGCCAGCAGCCTAGGCGGCTATGGCTACACCTTC. Amino acids: CASSLGGYGYTF.

The V call is TRBV27, the J call TRBJ2-1; 11 bases map to TRBD1. Germline values: CDR1 MNHEY, CDR2 SMNVEV (reference sequence). This CDR3 is 15 amino acids long. J was trimmed by 7 bases and V by 2 bases; bases with no gene match: 4. Here the CDR3 reads CASSLRTGGLNEQFF. CDR3 nucleotide sequence: TGTGCCAGCAGTTTACGGACAGGGGGCTTAAATGAGCAGTTCTTC.

This chain uses TRBV2 with TRBJ1-1; tentative D call: TRBD1 (5 bases). CDR3 length equals 15 residues. Trimming took 3 bases from V and 3 from J, leaving 14 bases between them. Germline assignment: CDR1 SNHLY and CDR2 FYNNEI. The CDR3 is CASSEITGGDTEAFF. The CDR3 DNA reads TGTGCCAGCAGTGAGATCACGGGGGGGGACACTGAAGCTTTCTTT.

This chain connects TRBV5-6 to TRBJ2-5, with a tentative D call TRBD1 (5 bases). The germline V gene encodes CDR1 SGHDT and CDR2 YYEEEE. Deletions cut 0 bases from V and 6 bases from J, with 15 bases between. CDR3 size: 15 residues. The DNA of the CDR3 is TGTGCCAGCAGCTTGGTAGAGGTCGCAGGGAAGACCCAGTACTTC. As protein: CASSLVEVAGKTQYF.

The chain couples TRBV9 to TRBJ1-4, with 8 positions matching TRBD1. There are 15 residues in the CDR3. Germline V lookup: CDR1 SGDLS, CDR2 YYNGEE. Losses at the gene ends were 1 base for V and 6 bases for J; bases not matched to a gene: 5. This CDR3 reads CASSVFPQGDEKLFF. The CDR3 DNA sequence: TGTGCCAGCAGCGTATTTCCACAGGGGGATGAAAAACTGTTTTTT.

This clone was seen a few times. V gene TRBV5-1 combines with J gene TRBJ1-2; D is possibly TRBD1 (6 bases). CDR1 SGHRS and CDR2 YFSETQ come from the germline V gene. V dropped 4 bases and J dropped 8 bases, with 15 bases sitting between them. The CDR3 covers 13 residues. CDR3 sequence (DNA): TGCGCCAGCAGCGAACAGGGATTCAGCGGCTACACCTTC. Its translation: CASSEQGFSGYTF.

CDR3: CASSLVQAAWTEAFF. The CDR3 coding sequence is TGTGCCAGCAGCTTAGTTCAGGCCGCTTGGACTGAAGCTTTCTTT. This chain joins TRBV7-8 and TRBJ1-1; the D is unclear. The CDR3 spans 15 residues. Between the trimmed V and J ends, which lost 1 base and 5 bases, there was a span of 14 bases. Germline V lookup: CDR1 SGHVS, CDR2 FQNEAQ.

Written as DNA, the CDR3 is TGTGCCAGCAGCCAAGAGAGCGGGAGGCGCACAGATACGCAGTATTTT. The encoded protein is CASSQESGRRTDTQYF. This chain uses TRBV4-2 with TRBJ2-3; 9 nucleotides agree with TRBD2. The CDR3 is 16 residues long. Germline lookup yields CDR1 LGHNA and CDR2 YNFKEQ. Trimming cost V 0 bases and J 1 base; bases outside gene matches: 2.

The chain employs TRBV4-3 and TRBJ2-5, with TRBD1 matching over 9 bases. The CDR3 runs 17 residues. V lost 4 bases to trimming and J lost 2 bases; unmatched junction nucleotides: 11. Germline values: CDR1 LGHNA, CDR2 YSLEER. The CDR3 spells CASSRSTGGQGQETQYF. CDR3 coding DNA: TGCGCCAGCAGCCGTTCTACTGGAGGACAGGGGCAAGAGACCCAGTACTTC.

The V and J genes are TRBV4-1 and TRBJ1-2, with D uncertain. The CDR3 has 12 amino acids. With 5 bases removed from V and 4 bases from J, the gap between germline ends came to 8 bases. Germline V gene lookup returns CDR1 MGHRA and CDR2 YSYEKL. The CDR3 loop is CASSGQGYGYTF. CDR3 bases: TGCGCCAGCAGCGGGCAAGGCTATGGCTACACCTTC.

In this sample, this clone turned up once. J is TRBJ2-6 and V is TRBV5-4; no clear D gene. The CDR3 length is 15 residues. Germline V gene sequence: CDR1 SGHNT, CDR2 YYREEE (reference sequence). V lost 4 bases and J lost 0, with 8 bases in between. CDR3 nucleotides: TGTGCCAGCAGCCTCCCAGGCTCTGGGGCCAACGTCCTGACTTTC. It encodes CASSLPGSGANVLTF. Filled out from reference TRBV5-4 and TRBJ2-6, the complete variable domain reads ETGVTQSPTHLIKTRGQQVTLRCSSQSGHNTVSWYQQALGQGPQFIFQYYREEENGRGNFPPRFSGLQFPNYSSELNVNALELDDSALYLCASSLPGSGANVLTFGAGSRLTVL.